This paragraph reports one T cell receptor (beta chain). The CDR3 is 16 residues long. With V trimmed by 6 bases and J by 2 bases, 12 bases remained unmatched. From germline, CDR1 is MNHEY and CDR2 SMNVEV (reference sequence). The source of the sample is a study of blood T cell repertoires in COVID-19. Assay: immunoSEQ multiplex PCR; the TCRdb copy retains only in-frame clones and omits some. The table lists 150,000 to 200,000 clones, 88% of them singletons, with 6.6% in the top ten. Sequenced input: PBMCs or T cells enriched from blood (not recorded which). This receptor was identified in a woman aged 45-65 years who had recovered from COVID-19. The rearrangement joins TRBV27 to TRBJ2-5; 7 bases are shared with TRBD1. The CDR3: CASSLSQGPIQETQYF. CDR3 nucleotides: TGTGCCAGCAGCTTGTCACAGGGGCCGATACAAGAGACCCAGTACTTC.